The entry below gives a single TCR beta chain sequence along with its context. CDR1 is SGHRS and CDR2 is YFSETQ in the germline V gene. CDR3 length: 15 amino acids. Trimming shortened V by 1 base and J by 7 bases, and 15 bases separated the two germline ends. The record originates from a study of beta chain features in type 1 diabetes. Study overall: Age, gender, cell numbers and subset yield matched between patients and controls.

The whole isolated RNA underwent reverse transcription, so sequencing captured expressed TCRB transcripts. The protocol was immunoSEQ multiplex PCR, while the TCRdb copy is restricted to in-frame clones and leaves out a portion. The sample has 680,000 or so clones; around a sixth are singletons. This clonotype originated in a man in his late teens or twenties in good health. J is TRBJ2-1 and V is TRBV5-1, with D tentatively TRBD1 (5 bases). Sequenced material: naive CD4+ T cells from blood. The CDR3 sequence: CASSLMGPPGNEQFF. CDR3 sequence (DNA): TGCGCCAGCAGCTTGATGGGGCCTCCCGGGAATGAGCAGTTCTTC.